This T cell receptor (beta chain) was sequenced in a study of cytomegalovirus exposure and HLA in healthy donors. Healthy bone marrow donors made up the cohort. 60 Vbeta and 13 Jbeta primers were used in PCR. This table comes from immunoSEQ multiplex PCR, and its TCRdb copy is limited to in-frame clones, with some not included. The sample lists about 180,000 clones, over 65% occurring once. Overall study findings and caveats: Evidence from a later analysis indicated that most CMV-associated TCR beta chains looked HLA-restricted.

V lost 11 bases to trimming and J lost 7 bases, with 18 bases between them. This CDR3 comprises 13 residues. Germline V lookup: CDR1 LNHDA, CDR2 SQIVND (reference sequence). In the case of this clone: Its antigen is as yet unknown.

The gene calls are TRBV19 and TRBJ1-5; tentative D call: TRBD1 (6 bases). The sequenced sample was PBMCs. The TCR was taken from a woman in her sixties in good health and CMV-seropositive. The CDR3 coding sequence is TGTGCCGCCCAACAGGGTCTAGAGCAGCCCCAGCATTTT. It is translated as CAAQQGLEQPQHF.